Below, 23 T cell receptor beta chains from the same sample are listed, as sequenced in a study of blood T cell repertoires in COVID-19. The data were produced by immunoSEQ multiplex PCR, yet TCRdb's version contains in-frame clones alone and is incomplete. The sample lists some 460,000 clones, around 87% occurring once. Sequencing was carried out using PBMCs or T cells enriched from blood (not recorded which). These receptors were taken from a woman under 30 who had recovered from COVID-19.

The chain is built from TRBV5-1 and TRBJ1-4; 7 nucleotides match TRBD1. V lost 0 bases, J lost 7 bases, and 9 bases stayed unmatched. Per germline, CDR1 SGHRS and CDR2 YFSETQ. The CDR3 sequence is 16 residues long. For the CDR3, the DNA is TGCGCCAGCAGCTTGGGTGGCGGGACAGATTTTGAAAAACTGTTTTTT. It yields the protein CASSLGGGTDFEKLFF.

The genes are TRBV10-3 and TRBJ2-1; D gene unclear. Trimming took 2 bases from V and 6 from J, leaving 20 bases between them. Looked up from germline, CDR1 is ENHRY and CDR2 is SYGVKD. This CDR3 is 17 amino acids long. CDR3 in DNA: TGTGCCATCAGTGAGCCAGTGGGCAAACGGAATAGCAATGAGCAGTTCTTC. Protein: CAISEPVGKRNSNEQFF.

The genes are TRBV12-5 and TRBJ2-1; 10 bases agree with TRBD2. The germline V gene encodes CDR1 LGHNT and CDR2 FRNRAP. The CDR3 runs to 16 residues. With 2 bases clipped from V and 4 bases from J, the junction kept 5 bases outside the gene matches. The chain's CDR3 is CASGLFSGGAYNEQFF. DNA of the CDR3: TGTGCTAGTGGTTTGTTCAGCGGGGGGGCTTACAATGAGCAGTTCTTC.

The J gene is TRBJ2-1, the V gene TRBV3-1 (or the pseudogene TRBV3-2); the match to TRBD2 covers 9 bases. The CDR3 sequence is 15 residues long. CDR1 is LGHDT, CDR2 YNNKEL, per germline (reference sequence). Trimming cost V 2 bases and J 9 bases; bases outside gene matches: 8. CDR3 DNA: TGTGCCAGCAGCCAAATCGGCGGGGGGGCAGGTGAGCAGTTCTTC. It specifies CASSQIGGGAGEQFF.

The chain carries TRBV9 and TRBJ2-3, with 10 bases lining up with TRBD2. Germline V gene data show CDR1 as SGDLS and CDR2 as YYNGEE. V lost 0 bases, J lost 3 bases, and 16 bases stayed unmatched. This CDR3 has 20 residues. CDR3 loop: CASSVGVGSGGAGVTDTQYF. In DNA form, the CDR3 reads TGTGCCAGCAGCGTAGGTGTTGGGAGCGGGGGGGCCGGCGTGACAGATACGCAGTATTTT. Complete variable domain (other parts from reference TRBV9 and TRBJ2-3): DSGVTQTPKHLITATGQRVTLRCSPRSGDLSVYWYQQSLDQGLQFLIQYYNGEERAKGNILERFSAQQFPDLHSELNLSSLELGDSALYFCASSVGVGSGGAGVTDTQYFGPGTRLTVL.

This sequence joins TRBV7-9 and TRBJ1-2; 12 nucleotides agree with TRBD1. This CDR3 region has 15 residues. CDR1 is SEHNR, CDR2 FQNEAQ, per germline (reference sequence). V lost 5 bases and J lost 6; bases outside the gene matches: 7. The CDR3 nucleotides are TGTGCCAGCAGCCCGTCCGGGACAGGGGGCAATGGCTACACCTTC. Amino acid sequence: CASSPSGTGGNGYTF.

The CDR3 reads CATSDPTVYGYTF. For the CDR3, the DNA is TGTGCCACCAGTGATCCGACAGTCTATGGCTACACCTTC. This sequence joins TRBV24-1 and TRBJ1-2; D is perhaps TRBD1 (5 bases). The CDR3 has 13 amino acids. V shed 3 bases and J shed 4 bases, with 8 bases lying between them. CDR1 is KGHDR, CDR2 SFDVKD, per germline.

V is TRBV5-6 and J is TRBJ2-7; the match to TRBD2 covers 8 bases. The germline V gene has CDR1 SGHDT and CDR2 YYEEEE. After removal of 4 bases from V and 3 bases from J, the junction contained 6 bases not matched to a gene. The CDR3 runs to 14 residues. The CDR3 DNA follows: TGTGCCAGCAGCGCCCGCGGGGGGAGCTACGAGCAGTACTTC. This gives the protein CASSARGGSYEQYF.

This clone was counted a single time. The chain combines TRBV6-6 with TRBJ2-7, with 12 nucleotides matching TRBD1. V gave up 5 bases and J gave up 6 bases; unmatched junction bases: 14. Germline loops: CDR1 MNHNY, CDR2 SVGAGI (reference sequence). CDR3 size: 17 residues. This CDR3 reads CASSQPQGDRGRAEQYF. CDR3 sequence (DNA): TGTGCCAGCAGTCAACCACAGGGGGACAGGGGGCGAGCCGAGCAGTACTTC.

The chain has TRBV7-8 and TRBJ1-1, with D hard to call. Germline V gene sequence: CDR1 SGHVS, CDR2 FQNEAQ. The germline V and J ends were trimmed by 5 bases and 1 base, with 11 bases remaining between them. The CDR3 is made up of 14 amino acids. CDR3 loop: CASSTTITNTEAFF. In nucleotides, the CDR3 is TGTGCCAGCAGCACTACAATCACGAACACTGAAGCTTTCTTT.

The rearrangement joins TRBV2 to TRBJ1-2, with D tentatively TRBD1 (5 bases). This CDR3 comprises 13 residues. The germline V gene encodes CDR1 SNHLY and CDR2 FYNNEI. With 8 bases removed from V and 5 bases from J, the gap between germline ends came to 15 bases. The CDR3 nucleotides read TGTGCCAGCGGGGGAGGGGAGAATTATGGCTACACCTTC. Protein sequence: CASGGGENYGYTF.

This chain uses TRBV21-1 with TRBJ1-2. TRBV21-1 is classified as a pseudogene. The CDR3 is made up of 18 amino acids. The CDR3 here is CASSKVRDGGALVHGYTF. In DNA, the CDR3 is TGTGCCAGCAGCAAAGTTCGTGATGGGGGGGCGTTGGTTCATGGCTACACCTTC.

This clone has a single count. This chain connects TRBV30 to TRBJ2-4; no clear D gene. The germline CDR1 and CDR2 sequences are GTSNPN and SVGIG (reference sequence). Trimming removed 0 bases from V and 0 bases from J, with 15 bases in between. The CDR3 spans 17 residues. CDR3: CAWSVPMGRSAKNIQYF. DNA of the CDR3: TGTGCCTGGAGTGTCCCGATGGGCAGGTCAGCCAAAAACATTCAGTACTTC.

This clone was seen a handful of times. The rearrangement joins TRBV6-5 to TRBJ1-6; 7 bases line up with TRBD1. The CDR3 has 15 amino acids. Germline CDR1 and CDR2: MNHEY and SVGAGI. V was pared by 3 bases and J by 5 bases, with 4 bases of the junction left unmatched. In nucleotides, the CDR3 is TGTGCCAGCAGTTATGGGGACAGCAATAATTCACCCCTCCACTTT. Its protein product is CASSYGDSNNSPLHF.

The chain combines TRBV6-5 with TRBJ1-4; 7 nucleotides match TRBD1. Looked up from germline, CDR1 is MNHEY and CDR2 is SVGAGI. V lost 4 bases, J lost 3 bases, and 8 bases stayed unmatched. The CDR3 covers 16 residues. The DNA of the CDR3 is TGTGCCAGCAGTTCCACATGGGACAGCGCTAATGAAAAACTGTTTTTT. Its translation is CASSSTWDSANEKLFF.

The V and J genes are TRBV3-1 (or the pseudogene TRBV3-2) and TRBJ1-1, with D uncertain. This CDR3 has 15 amino acids. Germline V gene lookup returns CDR1 LGHDT and CDR2 YNNKEL (reference sequence). The V end was cut by 0 bases, the J end by 2 bases, with 10 bases between. Here the CDR3 DNA reads TGTGCCAGCAGCCAAGATGGAGGGATCAACACTGAAGCTTTCTTT. Residues: CASSQDGGINTEAFF.

This sequence joins TRBV5-4 and TRBJ1-6, with 8 bases that match TRBD1. The CDR3 length is 15 residues. Germline V gives CDR1 SGHNT, CDR2 YYREEE (reference sequence). With 4 bases clipped from V and 6 bases from J, the junction kept 6 bases outside the gene matches. The CDR3 is CASSRGQGGNSPLHF. CDR3 bases: TGTGCCAGCAGCCGTGGACAGGGTGGTAATTCACCCCTCCACTTT. The full variable domain, rest sourced from reference TRBV5-4 and TRBJ1-6, is ETGVTQSPTHLIKTRGQQVTLRCSSQSGHNTVSWYQQALGQGPQFIFQYYREEENGRGNFPPRFSGLQFPNYSSELNVNALELDDSALYLCASSRGQGGNSPLHFGNGTRLTVT.

As concerns this clone: A read error likely explains this, since a far larger clone differs by one base. CDR3 loop: CASSAGTGGYNEQFF. The CDR3 nucleotides are TGTGCCAGCAGCGCCGGGACAGGGGGATACAATGAGCAGTTCTTC. The rearrangement uses TRBV7-8 and TRBJ2-1, with TRBD1 identical over 11 bases. V lost 5 bases, J lost 4 bases, and 4 bases stayed unmatched. The CDR3 is 15 amino acids. Germline loops: CDR1 SGHVS, CDR2 FQNEAQ.

V and J are TRBV5-6 and TRBJ2-5, with 9 bases lining up with TRBD1. This CDR3 comprises 14 residues. Germline CDR1 reads SGHDT; CDR2 reads YYEEEE. V gave up 3 bases and J gave up 4 bases; unmatched junction bases: 4. The CDR3: CASSWGTGRETQYF. The DNA of the CDR3 is TGTGCCAGCAGCTGGGGGACAGGGCGAGAGACCCAGTACTTC. Full variable domain (missing parts from reference TRBV5-6 and TRBJ2-5): DAGVTQSPTHLIKTRGQQVTLRCSPKSGHDTVSWYQQALGQGPQFIFQYYEEEERQRGNFPDRFSGHQFPNYSSELNVNALLLGDSALYLCASSWGTGRETQYFGPGTRLLVL.

The chain uses TRBV3-1 (or the pseudogene TRBV3-2) and TRBJ1-1; perhaps TRBD1 as D (6 bases). CDR3 length: 13 amino acids. Trimming stripped 5 bases from V and 11 bases from J, with 18 bases between. Germline CDR1 is LGHDT and CDR2 is YNNKEL (reference sequence). The CDR3 spells CASSLGGGASAFF. CDR3 sequence (DNA): TGTGCCAGCAGCTTGGGAGGGGGGGCGTCGGCTTTCTTT.

This clone was detected only once. This chain connects TRBV5-1 to TRBJ1-2; a possible D gene is TRBD1 (5 bases). Trimming took off 6 bases at V and 0 bases at J, with 9 bases between the two ends. The CDR3 has 13 amino acids. Germline V gene lookup returns CDR1 SGHRS and CDR2 YFSETQ. The CDR3 is CASKPGPNYGYTF. DNA for the CDR3: TGCGCCAGCAAACCAGGGCCTAACTATGGCTACACCTTC.

The chain employs TRBV4-1 and TRBJ1-1; the D gene is possibly TRBD1 (5 bases). CDR3 length: 13 amino acids. Looked up from germline, CDR1 is MGHRA and CDR2 is YSYEKL. The V and J ends lost 6 bases and 7 bases respectively, with 15 bases between them. The CDR3 is CASSKTGRGEAFF. In DNA, the CDR3 is TGCGCCAGCAGTAAAACAGGACGTGGTGAAGCTTTCTTT.

The chain has TRBV2 and TRBJ1-1; D uncertain. Trimming took 4 bases from V and 5 from J, leaving 11 bases between them. The CDR3 covers 13 residues. Germline loops: CDR1 SNHLY, CDR2 FYNNEI. CDR3 residues: CASSAASPTEAFF. The CDR3 DNA follows: TGTGCCAGCAGTGCGGCTAGCCCTACTGAAGCTTTCTTT. The whole variable domain, remainder taken from reference TRBV2 and TRBJ1-1, is EPEVTQTPSHQVTQMGQEVILRCVPISNHLYFYWYRQILGQKVEFLVSFYNNEISEKSEIFDDQFSVERPDGSNFTLKIRSTKLEDSAMYFCASSAASPTEAFFGQGTRLTVV.